Sequencing of this T cell receptor beta chain was carried out in a study of CD8 T cells in ankylosing spondylitis. Construction of TCR beta libraries was performed using quantitative 5'-RACE with molecular barcodes. TCRdb recomputed calls from the 5' RACE reads with MiXCR, one row per CDR3 protein. The data hold under 250,000 distinct CDR3 sequences, with about a quarter observed a single time. General study points: Reportedly, significant enrichment of disease-linked clones occurred in matched ankylosing spondylitis synovial fluid. Certain motif variants had earlier appeared in reactive arthritis synovial fluid and blood. Seven or eight highly homologous variants formed a TCR beta motif that appeared characteristic of ankylosing spondylitis blood.

This clonotype was counted between two and nine times. Antigen unknown. With 5 bases removed from V and 6 bases from J, the gap between germline ends came to 11 bases. The germline gives CDR1 WNHNN, CDR2 SYGVQD (reference sequence). This CDR3 has 13 residues. Material for sequencing was blood, either unsorted or a sorted T cell fraction (not recorded which). The clonotype was recovered from a male donor with ankylosing spondylitis or in good health (not recorded which). The rearrangement uses TRBV10-1 and TRBJ2-1; D is undetermined. The CDR3 sequence: CASSLYPSNEQFF. The DNA for the CDR3 is TGCGCCAGCAGTCTTTACCCATCCAATGAGCAGTTCTTC.